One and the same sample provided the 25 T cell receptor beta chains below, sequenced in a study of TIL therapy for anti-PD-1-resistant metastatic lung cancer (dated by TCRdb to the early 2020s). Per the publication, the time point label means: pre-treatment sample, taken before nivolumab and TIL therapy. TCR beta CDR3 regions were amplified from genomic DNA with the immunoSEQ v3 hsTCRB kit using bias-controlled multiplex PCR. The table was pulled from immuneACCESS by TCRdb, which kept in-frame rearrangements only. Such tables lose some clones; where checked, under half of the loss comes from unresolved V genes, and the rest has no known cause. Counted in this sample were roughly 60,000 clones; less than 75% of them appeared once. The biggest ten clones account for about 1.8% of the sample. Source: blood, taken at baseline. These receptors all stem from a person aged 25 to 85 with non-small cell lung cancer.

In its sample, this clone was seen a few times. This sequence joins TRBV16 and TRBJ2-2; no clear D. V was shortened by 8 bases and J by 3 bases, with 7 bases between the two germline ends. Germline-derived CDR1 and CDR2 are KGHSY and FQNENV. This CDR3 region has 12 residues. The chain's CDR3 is CASHAYTGELFF. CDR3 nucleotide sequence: TGTGCCAGCCACGCGTACACCGGGGAGCTGTTTTTT.

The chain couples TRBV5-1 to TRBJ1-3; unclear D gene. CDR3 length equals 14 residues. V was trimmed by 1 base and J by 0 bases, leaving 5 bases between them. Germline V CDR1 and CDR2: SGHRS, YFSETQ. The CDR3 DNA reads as TGCGCCAGCAGCTTGAGCACCTCTGGAAACACCATATATTTT. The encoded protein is CASSLSTSGNTIYF.

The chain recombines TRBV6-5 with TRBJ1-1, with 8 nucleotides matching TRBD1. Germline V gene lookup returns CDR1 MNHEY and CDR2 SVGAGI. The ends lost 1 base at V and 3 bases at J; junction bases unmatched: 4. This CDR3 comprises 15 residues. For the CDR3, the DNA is TGTGCCAGCAGTTACTACAGGGGGTTGGACACTGAAGCTTTCTTT. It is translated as CASSYYRGLDTEAFF.

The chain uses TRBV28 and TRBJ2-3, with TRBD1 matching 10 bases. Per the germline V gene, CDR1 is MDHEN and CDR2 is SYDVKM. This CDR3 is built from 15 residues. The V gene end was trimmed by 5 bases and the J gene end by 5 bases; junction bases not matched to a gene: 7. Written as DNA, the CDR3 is TGTGCCAGCAGTCCCGGGACAGGGGCTGGAGATACGCAGTATTTT. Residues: CASSPGTGAGDTQYF.

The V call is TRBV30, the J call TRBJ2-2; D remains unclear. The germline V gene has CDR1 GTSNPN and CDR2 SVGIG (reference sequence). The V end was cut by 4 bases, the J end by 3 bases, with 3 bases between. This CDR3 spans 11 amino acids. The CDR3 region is CAWKDTGELFF. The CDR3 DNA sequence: TGTGCCTGGAAGGACACCGGGGAGCTGTTTTTT.

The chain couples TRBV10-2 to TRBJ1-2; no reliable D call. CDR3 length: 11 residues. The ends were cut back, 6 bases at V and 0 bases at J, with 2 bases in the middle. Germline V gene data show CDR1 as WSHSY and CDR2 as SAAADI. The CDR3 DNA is TGCGCCAGCAGAGCTAACTATGGCTACACCTTC. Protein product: CASRANYGYTF.

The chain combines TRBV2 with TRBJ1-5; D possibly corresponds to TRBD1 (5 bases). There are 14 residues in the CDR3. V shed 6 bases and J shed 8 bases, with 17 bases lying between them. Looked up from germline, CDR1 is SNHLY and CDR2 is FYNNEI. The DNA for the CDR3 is TGTGCCAGCAGGGGACCGGGCCTAGGGAAGCCCCAGCATTTT. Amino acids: CASRGPGLGKPQHF.

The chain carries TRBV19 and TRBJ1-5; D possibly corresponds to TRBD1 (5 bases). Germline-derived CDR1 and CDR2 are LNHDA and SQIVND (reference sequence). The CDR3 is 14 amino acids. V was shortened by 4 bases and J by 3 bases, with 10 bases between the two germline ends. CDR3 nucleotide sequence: TGTGCCAGTAGTAAACAGGTTTACAATCAGCCCCAGCATTTT. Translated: CASSKQVYNQPQHF.

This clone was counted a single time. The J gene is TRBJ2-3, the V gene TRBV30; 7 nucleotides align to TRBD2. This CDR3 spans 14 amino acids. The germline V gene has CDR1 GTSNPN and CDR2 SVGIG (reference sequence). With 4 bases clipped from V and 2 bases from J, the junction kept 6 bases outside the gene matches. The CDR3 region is CAWTAGVNTDTQYF. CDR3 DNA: TGTGCCTGGACTGCGGGAGTAAACACAGATACGCAGTATTTT.

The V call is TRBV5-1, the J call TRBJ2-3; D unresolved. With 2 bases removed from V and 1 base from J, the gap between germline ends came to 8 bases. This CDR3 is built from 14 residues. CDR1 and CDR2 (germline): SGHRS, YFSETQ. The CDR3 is CASSLSPGTDTQYF. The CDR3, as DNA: TGCGCCAGCAGCTTATCCCCAGGCACAGATACGCAGTATTTT.

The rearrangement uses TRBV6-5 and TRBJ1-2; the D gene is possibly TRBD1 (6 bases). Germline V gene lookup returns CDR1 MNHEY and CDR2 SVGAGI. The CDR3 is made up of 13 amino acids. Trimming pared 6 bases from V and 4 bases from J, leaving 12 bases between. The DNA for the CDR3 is TGTGCCAGCAGATCCATAGGGGGCTATGGCTACACCTTC. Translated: CASRSIGGYGYTF.

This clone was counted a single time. CDR3 protein: CASRFGTGDPGANVLTF. The CDR3 coding sequence is TGTGCCAGTAGATTCGGGACAGGGGACCCTGGGGCCAACGTCCTGACTTTC. The chain couples TRBV19 to TRBJ2-6; TRBD1 matches 10 bases. Trimming removed 6 bases from V and 2 bases from J; junction bases left unmatched: 7. The CDR3 spans 17 residues. Germline CDR1 is LNHDA and CDR2 is SQIVND (reference sequence).

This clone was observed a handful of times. The CDR3 sequence: CASSQEVGQPQHF. CDR3 DNA: TGTGCCAGCAGCCAGGAAGTCGGTCAGCCCCAGCATTTT. V gene TRBV14 combines with J gene TRBJ1-5; the D is unclear. CDR1 SGHDN and CDR2 FVKESK come from the germline V gene. The CDR3 runs 13 residues. V lost 3 bases to trimming and J lost 6 bases, with 9 bases between them.

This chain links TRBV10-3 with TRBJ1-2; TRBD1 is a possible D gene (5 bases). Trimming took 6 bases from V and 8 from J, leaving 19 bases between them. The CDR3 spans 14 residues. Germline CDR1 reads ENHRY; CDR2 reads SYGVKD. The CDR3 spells CAISPGTATGGYTF. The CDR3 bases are TGTGCCATCAGCCCCGGGACGGCCACGGGAGGCTACACCTTC.

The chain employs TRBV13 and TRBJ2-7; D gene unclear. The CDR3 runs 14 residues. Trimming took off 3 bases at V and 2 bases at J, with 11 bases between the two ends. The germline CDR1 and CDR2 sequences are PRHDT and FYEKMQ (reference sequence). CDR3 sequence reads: CASSFPGRPYEQYF. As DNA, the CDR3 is TGTGCCAGCAGCTTTCCCGGTCGTCCCTACGAGCAGTACTTC.

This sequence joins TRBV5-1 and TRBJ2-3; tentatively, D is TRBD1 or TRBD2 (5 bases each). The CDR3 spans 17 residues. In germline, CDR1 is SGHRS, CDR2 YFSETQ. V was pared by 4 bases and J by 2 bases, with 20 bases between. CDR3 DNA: TGCGCCAGCAGCGACCAATGGGTTTTGGGGACCACAGATACGCAGTATTTT. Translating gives CASSDQWVLGTTDTQYF.

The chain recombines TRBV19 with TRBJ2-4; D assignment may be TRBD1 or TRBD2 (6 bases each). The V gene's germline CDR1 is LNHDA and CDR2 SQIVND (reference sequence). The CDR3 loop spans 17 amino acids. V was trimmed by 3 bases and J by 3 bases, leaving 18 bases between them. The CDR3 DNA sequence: TGTGCCAGTAGTATGGTGCGGCGCAGGGGAGGCAAAAACATTCAGTACTTC. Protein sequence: CASSMVRRRGGKNIQYF.

The CDR3 is CAWSPGYGYTF. CDR3 nucleotide sequence: TGTGCCTGGAGCCCCGGGTACGGCTACACCTTC. This sequence joins TRBV30 and TRBJ1-2, with unresolved D. Per germline, CDR1 GTSNPN and CDR2 SVGIG (reference sequence). V was trimmed by 3 bases and J by 8 bases, leaving 10 bases between them. The CDR3 has 11 amino acids. The complete variable domain, with remaining parts taken from reference TRBV30 and TRBJ1-2, reads SQTIHQWPATLVQPVGSPLSLECTVEGTSNPNLYWYRQAAGRGLQLLFYSVGIGQISSEVPQNLSASRPQDRQFILSSKKLLLSDSGFYLCAWSPGYGYTFGSGTRLTVV.

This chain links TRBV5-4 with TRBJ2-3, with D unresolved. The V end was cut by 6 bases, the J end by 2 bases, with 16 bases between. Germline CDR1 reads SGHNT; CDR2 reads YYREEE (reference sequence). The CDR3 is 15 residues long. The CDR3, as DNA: TGTGCCAGCACCCCCCAACCCAGGATCACAGATACGCAGTATTTT. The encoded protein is CASTPQPRITDTQYF.

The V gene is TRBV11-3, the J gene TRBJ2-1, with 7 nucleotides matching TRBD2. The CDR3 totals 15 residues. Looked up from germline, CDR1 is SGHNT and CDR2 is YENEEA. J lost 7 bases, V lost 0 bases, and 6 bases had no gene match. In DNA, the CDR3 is TGTGCCAGCAGCTTAGAATCCCAGCGGGGAAATGAGCAGTTCTTC. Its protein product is CASSLESQRGNEQFF.

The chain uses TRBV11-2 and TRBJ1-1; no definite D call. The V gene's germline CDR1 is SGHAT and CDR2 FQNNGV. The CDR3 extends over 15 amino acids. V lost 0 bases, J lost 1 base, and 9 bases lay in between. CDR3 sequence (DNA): TGTGCCAGCAGCTTAGATGAGGATTCGAACACTGAAGCTTTCTTT. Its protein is CASSLDEDSNTEAFF.

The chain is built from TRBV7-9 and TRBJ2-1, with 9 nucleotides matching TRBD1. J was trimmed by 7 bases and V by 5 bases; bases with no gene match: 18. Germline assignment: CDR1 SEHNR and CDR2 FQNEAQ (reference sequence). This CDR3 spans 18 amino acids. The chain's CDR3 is CASSLNYRGRREMNEQFF. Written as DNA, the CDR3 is TGTGCCAGCAGCCTAAATTACAGGGGGCGACGAGAGATGAATGAGCAGTTCTTC.

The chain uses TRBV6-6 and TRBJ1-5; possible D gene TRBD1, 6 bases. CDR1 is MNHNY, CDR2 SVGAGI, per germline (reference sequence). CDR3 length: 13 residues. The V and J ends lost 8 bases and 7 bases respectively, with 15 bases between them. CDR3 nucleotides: TGTGCCAGCTGGGTGGGGGGCTGGCAGCCCCAGCATTTT. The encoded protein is CASWVGGWQPQHF.

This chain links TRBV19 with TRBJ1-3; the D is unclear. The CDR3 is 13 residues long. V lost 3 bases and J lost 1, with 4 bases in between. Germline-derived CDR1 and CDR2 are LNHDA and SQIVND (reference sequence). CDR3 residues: CASSMMSGNTIYF. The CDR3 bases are TGTGCCAGTAGTATGATGTCTGGAAACACCATATATTTT.

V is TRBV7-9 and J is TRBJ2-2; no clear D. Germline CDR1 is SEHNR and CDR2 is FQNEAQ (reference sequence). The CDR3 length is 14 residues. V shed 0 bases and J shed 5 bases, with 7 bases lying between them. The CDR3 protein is CASSLALITGELFF. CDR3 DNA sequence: TGTGCCAGCAGCTTAGCCCTAATTACCGGGGAGCTGTTTTTT.